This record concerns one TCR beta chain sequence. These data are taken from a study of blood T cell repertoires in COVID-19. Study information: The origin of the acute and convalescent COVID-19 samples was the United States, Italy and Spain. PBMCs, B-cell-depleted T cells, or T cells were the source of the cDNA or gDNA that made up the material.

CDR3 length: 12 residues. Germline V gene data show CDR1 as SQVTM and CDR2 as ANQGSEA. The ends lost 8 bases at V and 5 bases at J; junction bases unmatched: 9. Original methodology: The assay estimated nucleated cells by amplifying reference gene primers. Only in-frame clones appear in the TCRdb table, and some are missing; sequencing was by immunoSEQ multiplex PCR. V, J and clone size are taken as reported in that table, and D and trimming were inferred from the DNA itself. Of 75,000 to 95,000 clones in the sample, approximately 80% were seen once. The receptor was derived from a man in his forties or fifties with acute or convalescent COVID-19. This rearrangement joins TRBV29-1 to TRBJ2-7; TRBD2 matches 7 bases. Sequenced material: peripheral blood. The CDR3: CSILGGGNEQYF. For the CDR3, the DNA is TGCAGCATACTAGGCGGGGGTAACGAGCAGTACTTC.